This T cell receptor (beta chain) was identified during a study of blood T cell repertoires in COVID-19. For the study at large: Material from acute and convalescent COVID-19 was sourced from the United States, Italy and Spain. Sample material is recorded as cDNA or gDNA derived from T cells, B-cell-depleted T cells, or PBMCs.

Trimming at V came to 3 bases and at J to 3 bases, leaving 2 bases not matched to a gene. CDR1 is KGHSH, CDR2 LQKENI, per germline. There are 13 residues in the CDR3. As handled by the study authors: From reference gene primer amplification, estimates of nucleated cell counts were derived. The protocol was immunoSEQ multiplex PCR, while the TCRdb copy is restricted to in-frame clones and leaves out a portion. V and J calls plus clone size are reproduced from that table; the DNA served to infer D and trimming. The sample holds approximately 82,000 clones, around 89% seen once. The receptor's source is a man between 65 and 85 years old with active or convalescent COVID-19. Sequenced sample: peripheral blood. The rearrangement uses TRBV18 and TRBJ2-7; the match to TRBD1 covers 7 bases. Written as DNA, the CDR3 is TGTGCCAGCTCACCGGGACAGAACTACGAGCAGTACTTC. Translation gives CASSPGQNYEQYF.